One and the same sample provided the 24 T cell receptor beta chains below, sequenced in a study of cytomegalovirus exposure and HLA in healthy donors. This PCR relied on a set of 60 Vbeta primers and 13 Jbeta primers. The assay was immunoSEQ multiplex PCR, and TCRdb's table has in-frame clones only and misses some. The data hold some 140,000 clones, with about four fifths observed a single time. The sequencing sample was made of PBMCs. The receptors come from a female donor in good health and CMV-seronegative.

The J gene is TRBJ1-1, the V gene TRBV27; D uncertain. The CDR3 runs 13 residues. CDR1 is MNHEY and CDR2 is SMNVEV in the germline V gene (reference sequence). V lost 7 bases and J 4 bases, leaving 13 bases between the germline ends. In nucleotides, the CDR3 is TGTGCCAGCACCACTCCTGGTGGCACTGAAGCTTTCTTT. Its translation: CASTTPGGTEAFF.

This clone has only one observation. The J gene is TRBJ1-4, the V gene TRBV7-2; D is perhaps TRBD1 (5 bases). CDR3 length: 13 residues. Trimming shortened V by 3 bases and J by 8 bases, and 10 bases separated the two germline ends. The germline V gene encodes CDR1 SGHTA and CDR2 FQGNSA. The CDR3 bases are TGTGCCAGCAGCTTCGACGGGGGGGAAAAACTGTTTTTT. Its protein is CASSFDGGEKLFF.

The chain links TRBV27 to TRBJ2-7, with TRBD1 matching 7 bases. The V segment lost 0 bases and the J segment 5 bases; nucleotides outside the gene matches: 7. In germline, CDR1 is MNHEY, CDR2 SMNVEV (reference sequence). The CDR3 consists of 15 residues. DNA of the CDR3: TGTGCCAGCAGTTTATCGCAAGGGGGCGGACACGAGCAGTACTTC. Translated: CASSLSQGGGHEQYF.

The CDR3 DNA is TGTGCCAGCAGTTTATTCAGGGCTTGGGGCTACGAGCAGTACTTC. Its translation is CASSLFRAWGYEQYF. The chain recombines TRBV27 with TRBJ2-7; a possible D gene is TRBD1 (5 bases). This CDR3 is built from 15 residues. The germline V and J ends were trimmed by 1 base and 3 bases, with 13 bases remaining between them. CDR1 and CDR2 (germline): MNHEY, SMNVEV (reference sequence).

V and J are TRBV10-3 and TRBJ1-5; 8 bases agree with TRBD1. The CDR3 spans 16 residues. V shed 5 bases, J shed 1 base, and the junction held 7 bases outside the gene matches. Germline V gives CDR1 ENHRY, CDR2 SYGVKD. This chain's CDR3 is CAISPGQGGSNQPQHF. The CDR3 DNA is TGTGCCATCAGTCCAGGACAGGGAGGGAGCAATCAGCCCCAGCATTTT.

The rearrangement uses TRBV5-6 and TRBJ1-5; D is uncertain. The CDR3 has 13 residues. V dropped 0 bases and J dropped 7 bases, with 8 bases sitting between them. Germline V gene data show CDR1 as SGHDT and CDR2 as YYEEEE. The CDR3 sequence: CASSLAGGQPQHF. The CDR3 DNA reads as TGTGCCAGCAGCTTGGCAGGAGGCCAGCCCCAGCATTTT. Using reference TRBV5-6 and TRBJ1-5 for the parts outside the CDR3, the full variable domain is DAGVTQSPTHLIKTRGQQVTLRCSPKSGHDTVSWYQQALGQGPQFIFQYYEEEERQRGNFPDRFSGHQFPNYSSELNVNALLLGDSALYLCASSLAGGQPQHFGDGTRLSIL.

The gene calls are TRBV7-3 and TRBJ2-1; 9 nucleotides match TRBD2. Losses at the gene ends were 4 bases for V and 12 bases for J; bases not matched to a gene: 13. The CDR3 covers 15 residues. Germline CDR1 reads SGHTA; CDR2 reads FQGTGA. The CDR3 nucleotides read TGTGCCAGCAGCTCCTCTCTGGGGCGGGGGGGGTGGCAGTTCTTC. It specifies CASSSSLGRGGWQFF.

The chain uses TRBV19 and TRBJ1-5, with D maybe TRBD1 (6 bases). This CDR3 is 16 amino acids long. Per the germline V gene, CDR1 is LNHDA and CDR2 is SQIVND (reference sequence). Trimming stripped 6 bases from V and 1 base from J, with 16 bases between. The CDR3: CASSNTGQTSNQPQHF. The CDR3 DNA reads as TGTGCCAGTAGCAATACAGGGCAAACGAGCAATCAGCCCCAGCATTTT.

This clone occurred once. This sample includes further DNA sequences coding for the same CDR3. The chain uses TRBV27 and TRBJ2-3; D is unresolved. Trimming pared 2 bases from V and 5 bases from J, leaving 5 bases between. From germline, CDR1 is MNHEY and CDR2 SMNVEV (reference sequence). The CDR3 has 12 amino acids. Written as DNA, the CDR3 is TGTGCCAGCAGTTTAACGGGAGATACGCAGTATTTT. Its protein product is CASSLTGDTQYF.

The V gene is TRBV6-1, the J gene TRBJ1-6; unclear D gene. The germline gives CDR1 MNHNS, CDR2 SASEGT. V dropped 3 bases and J dropped 4 bases, with 7 bases sitting between them. The length of the CDR3 is 14 residues. The CDR3 DNA is TGTGCCAGCAGTGATAGCTATTATAATTCACCCCTCCACTTT. Translation gives CASSDSYYNSPLHF.

In its sample, this clone was seen a few times. The genes are TRBV28 and TRBJ2-7; 9 nucleotides agree with TRBD1. Losses at the gene ends were 3 bases for V and 7 bases for J; bases not matched to a gene: 7. The CDR3 sequence is 14 residues long. CDR1 and CDR2 from the germline V gene are MDHEN and SYDVKM. DNA of the CDR3: TGTGCCAGCAGTTTGACAGGGGGGGAGTGGGAGCAGTACTTC. Translated: CASSLTGGEWEQYF.

V gene TRBV6-5 combines with J gene TRBJ1-2, with D unclear. V lost 2 bases to trimming and J lost 7 bases, with 14 bases between them. Germline V gene sequence: CDR1 MNHEY, CDR2 SVGAGI. There are 14 residues in the CDR3. This CDR3 reads CASSYHREGGGYTF. The CDR3 DNA sequence: TGTGCCAGCAGTTACCATAGGGAGGGAGGTGGCTACACCTTC.

This clone was seen more than once but under ten times. This sequence joins TRBV19 and TRBJ1-5; 7 nucleotides match TRBD1. The CDR3 has 16 amino acids. CDR1 and CDR2 from the germline V gene are LNHDA and SQIVND (reference sequence). After removal of 2 bases from V and 3 bases from J, the junction contained 7 bases not matched to a gene. The CDR3 DNA sequence: TGTGCCAGTAGTATAACCCTGACAGGGCCCAATCAGCCCCAGCATTTT. Its protein is CASSITLTGPNQPQHF. Full variable domain (missing parts from reference TRBV19 and TRBJ1-5): DGGITQSPKYLFRKEGQNVTLSCEQNLNHDAMYWYRQDPGQGLRLIYYSQIVNDFQKGDIAEGYSVSREKKESFPLTVTSAQKNPTAFYLCASSITLTGPNQPQHFGDGTRLSIL.

J is TRBJ2-3 and V is TRBV9; 7 positions agree with TRBD2. With 0 bases clipped from V and 0 bases from J, the junction kept 7 bases outside the gene matches. Germline CDR1 is SGDLS and CDR2 is YYNGEE. This CDR3 has 17 residues. The DNA for the CDR3 is TGTGCCAGCAGCGTAGGCGCTAGCGGCGCTAGCACAGATACGCAGTATTTT. Translating gives CASSVGASGASTDTQYF. The variable domain in full, completed from reference TRBV9 and TRBJ2-3, reads DSGVTQTPKHLITATGQRVTLRCSPRSGDLSVYWYQQSLDQGLQFLIQYYNGEERAKGNILERFSAQQFPDLHSELNLSSLELGDSALYFCASSVGASGASTDTQYFGPGTRLTVL.

The rearrangement uses TRBV19 and TRBJ1-2, with D possibly matching TRBD1 (6 bases). Germline V gives CDR1 LNHDA, CDR2 SQIVND (reference sequence). V shed 3 bases and J shed 4 bases, with 9 bases lying between them. This CDR3 has 13 residues. The DNA of the CDR3 is TGTGCCAGTAGTATTCGGGACACCTATGGCTACACCTTC. Translating gives CASSIRDTYGYTF.

This rearrangement joins TRBV30 to TRBJ1-1; D not certain. V was clipped by 0 bases and J by 6 bases, with 14 bases between them. From germline, CDR1 is GTSNPN and CDR2 SVGIG (reference sequence). The CDR3 sequence is 14 residues long. The CDR3 nucleotides read TGTGCCTGGAGTGTGCGGGGTCGGTGGGCTGAAGCTTTCTTT. Translation: CAWSVRGRWAEAFF.

This clone was observed a handful of times. The gene calls are TRBV6-5 and TRBJ1-6, with TRBD1 identical over 9 bases. V was pared by 6 bases and J by 7 bases, with 4 bases of the junction left unmatched. The germline V gene has CDR1 MNHEY and CDR2 SVGAGI. There are 14 residues in the CDR3. The CDR3 coding sequence is TGTGCCAGCAGAGCGACAGGGGGAAATTCACCCCTCCACTTT. Its protein is CASRATGGNSPLHF.

This sequence joins TRBV11-3 and TRBJ2-7, with 10 bases that match TRBD2. The junction had 9 bases not matched to a gene; V was cut back by 3 bases and J by 7 bases. The CDR3 consists of 15 residues. In germline, CDR1 is SGHNT, CDR2 YENEEA. The CDR3 sequence is CASSLLAGVSTEQYF. The CDR3 coding sequence is TGTGCCAGCAGCTTGCTAGCGGGAGTTTCAACTGAGCAGTACTTC.

The gene calls are TRBV23-1 and TRBJ2-6, with a possible D match to TRBD2 (5 bases). TRBV23-1 is flagged as an ORF with uncertain function. The CDR3 consists of 17 residues. The V and J ends lost 6 bases and 2 bases respectively, with 17 bases between them. Here the CDR3 reads CASRPGNGLTGANVLTF. CDR3 DNA: TGCGCCAGCAGACCAGGAAACGGACTGACTGGGGCCAACGTCCTGACTTTC.

V usage is TRBV10-3 and J usage is TRBJ1-2; possible D gene TRBD1, 6 bases. Germline values: CDR1 ENHRY, CDR2 SYGVKD. Trimming pared 10 bases from V and 0 bases from J, leaving 15 bases between. The CDR3 is 14 residues long. CDR3 sequence reads: CATRRDKTNYGYTF. CDR3 nucleotide sequence: TGTGCCACCCGCCGGGACAAAACTAACTATGGCTACACCTTC.

The table lists this clone with a count of one. The rearrangement links TRBV7-9 to TRBJ2-5; TRBD2 might be the D (6 bases). The CDR3 length is 13 residues. Deletions cut 2 bases from V and 5 bases from J, with 9 bases between. CDR1 and CDR2 (germline): SEHNR, FQNEAQ (reference sequence). Written as DNA, the CDR3 is TGTGCCAGCAGCTTATCTGGGAGGGAGACCCAGTACTTC. This translates into CASSLSGRETQYF.

J is TRBJ1-2 and V is TRBV27; 8 nucleotides line up with TRBD1. V shed 0 bases and J 5 bases; nucleotides not matched to a gene: 5. Germline CDR1 MNHEY, CDR2 SMNVEV (reference sequence). This CDR3 region has 15 residues. The CDR3 protein is CASSLSRTGKYGYTF. The DNA of the CDR3 is TGTGCCAGCAGTTTATCGCGGACAGGGAAATATGGCTACACCTTC.

CDR3 amino acids: CASSTPGRARNTEAFF. In DNA, the CDR3 is TGTGCCAGCAGTACCCCGGGGAGGGCAAGGAACACTGAAGCTTTCTTT. The V call is TRBV28, the J call TRBJ1-1; D call uncertain. The germline V and J ends were trimmed by 5 bases and 1 base, with 17 bases remaining between them. CDR1 and CDR2 from the germline V gene are MDHEN and SYDVKM. The CDR3 length is 16 residues.

This clone was seen only a few times. J is TRBJ2-6 and V is TRBV2, with D maybe TRBD1 (5 bases). CDR1 and CDR2 (germline): SNHLY, FYNNEI. The CDR3 has 15 residues. V lost 7 bases to trimming and J lost 3 bases, with 13 bases between them. This chain's CDR3 is CASTIQGGGANVLTF. For the CDR3, the DNA is TGTGCCAGCACCATCCAGGGCGGTGGGGCCAACGTCCTGACTTTC.